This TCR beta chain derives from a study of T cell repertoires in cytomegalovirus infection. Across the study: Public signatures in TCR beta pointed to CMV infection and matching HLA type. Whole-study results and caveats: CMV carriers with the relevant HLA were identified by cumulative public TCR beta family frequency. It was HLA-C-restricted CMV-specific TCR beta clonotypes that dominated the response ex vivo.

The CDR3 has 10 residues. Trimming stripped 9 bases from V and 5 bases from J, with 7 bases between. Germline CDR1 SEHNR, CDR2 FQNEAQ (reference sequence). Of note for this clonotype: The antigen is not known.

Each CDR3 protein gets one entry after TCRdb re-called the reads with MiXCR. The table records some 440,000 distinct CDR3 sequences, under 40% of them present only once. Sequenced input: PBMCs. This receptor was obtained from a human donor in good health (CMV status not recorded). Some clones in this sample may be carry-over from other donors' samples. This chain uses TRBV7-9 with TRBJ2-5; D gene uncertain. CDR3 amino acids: CASGVETQYF. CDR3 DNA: TGTGCCAGTGGGGTTGAGACCCAGTACTTC.